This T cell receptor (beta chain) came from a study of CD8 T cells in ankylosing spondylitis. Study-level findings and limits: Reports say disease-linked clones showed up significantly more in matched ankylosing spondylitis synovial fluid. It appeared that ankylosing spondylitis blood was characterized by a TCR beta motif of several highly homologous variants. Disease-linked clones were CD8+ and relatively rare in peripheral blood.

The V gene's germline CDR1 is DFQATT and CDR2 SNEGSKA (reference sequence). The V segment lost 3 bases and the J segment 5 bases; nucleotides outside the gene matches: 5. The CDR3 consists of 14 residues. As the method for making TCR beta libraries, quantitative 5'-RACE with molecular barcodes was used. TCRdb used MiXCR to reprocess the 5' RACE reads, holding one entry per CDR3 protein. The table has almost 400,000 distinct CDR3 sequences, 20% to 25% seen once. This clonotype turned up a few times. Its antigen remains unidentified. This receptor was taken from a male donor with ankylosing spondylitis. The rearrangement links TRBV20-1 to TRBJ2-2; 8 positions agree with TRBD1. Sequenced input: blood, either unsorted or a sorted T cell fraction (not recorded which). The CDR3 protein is CSASTGGRTGELFF. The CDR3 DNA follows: TGCAGTGCTAGCACAGGGGGGCGGACCGGGGAGCTGTTTTTT.